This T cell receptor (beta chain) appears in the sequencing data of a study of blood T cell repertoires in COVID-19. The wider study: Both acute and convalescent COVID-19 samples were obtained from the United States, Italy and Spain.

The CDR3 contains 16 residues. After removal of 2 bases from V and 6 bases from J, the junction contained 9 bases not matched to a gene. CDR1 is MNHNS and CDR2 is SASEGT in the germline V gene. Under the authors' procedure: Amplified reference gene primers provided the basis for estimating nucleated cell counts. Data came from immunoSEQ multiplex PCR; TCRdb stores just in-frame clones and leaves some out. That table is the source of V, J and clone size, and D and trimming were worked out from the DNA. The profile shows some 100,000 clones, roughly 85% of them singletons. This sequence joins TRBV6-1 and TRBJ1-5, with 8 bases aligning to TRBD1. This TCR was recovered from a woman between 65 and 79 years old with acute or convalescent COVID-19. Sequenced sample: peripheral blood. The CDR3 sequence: CASSELFQGASQPQHF. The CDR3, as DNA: TGTGCCAGCAGTGAACTCTTTCAGGGGGCAAGTCAGCCCCAGCATTTT.